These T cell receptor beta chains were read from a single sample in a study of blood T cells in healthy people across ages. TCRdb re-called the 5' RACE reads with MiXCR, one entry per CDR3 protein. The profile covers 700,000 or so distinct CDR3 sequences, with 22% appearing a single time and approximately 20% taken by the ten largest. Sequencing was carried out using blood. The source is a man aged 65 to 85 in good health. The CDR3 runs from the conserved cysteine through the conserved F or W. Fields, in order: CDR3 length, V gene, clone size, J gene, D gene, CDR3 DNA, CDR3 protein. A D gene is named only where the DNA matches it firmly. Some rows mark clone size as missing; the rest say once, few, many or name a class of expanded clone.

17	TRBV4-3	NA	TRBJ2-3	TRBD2	TGCGCCAGCAGCTTCCTCCCGGGACTAGCGGGAAGAGATACGCAGTATTTT	CASSFLPGLAGRDTQYF
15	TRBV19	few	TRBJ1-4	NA	TGTGCCAGTAGTAAAGGGGGATCCACTAATGAAAAACTGTTTTTT	CASSKGGSTNEKLFF
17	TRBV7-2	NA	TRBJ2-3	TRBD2	TGTGCCAGCAGCTCCCAATGGGGCGGGAGGGGCACAGATACGCAGTATTTT	CASSSQWGGRGTDTQYF
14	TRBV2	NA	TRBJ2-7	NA	TGTGCCAGCAATGAAGACGGACTACTCTACGAGCAGTACTTC	CASNEDGLLYEQYF
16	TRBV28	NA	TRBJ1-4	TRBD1	TGTGCCAGCAGTTTGCTGGGACAGGGGGGCAATGAAAAACTGTTTTTT	CASSLLGQGGNEKLFF
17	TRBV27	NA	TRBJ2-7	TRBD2	TGTGCCAGCAGTTTAAAGTCGGGTAGCGGGGCCTCCTACGAGCAGTACTTC	CASSLKSGSGASYEQYF
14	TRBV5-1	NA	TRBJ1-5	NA	TGCGCCAGCAAACAGGGATCCGGCAATCAGCCCCAGCATTTT	CASKQGSGNQPQHF
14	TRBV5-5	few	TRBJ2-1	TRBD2	TGTGCCAGCAGGACTAGCGGGATTCGTGGCGAGCAGTTCTTC	CASRTSGIRGEQFF
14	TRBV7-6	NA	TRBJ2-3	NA	TGTGCCAGCAGCTCCCGGGGCTACACAGATACGCAGTATTTT	CASSSRGYTDTQYF
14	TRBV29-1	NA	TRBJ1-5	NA	TGCAGCGTCCAACTAGCAGGGCACAATCAGCCCCAGCATTTT	CSVQLAGHNQPQHF
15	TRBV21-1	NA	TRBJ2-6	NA	TGTGCCAGCAGCAACGGGTATAGGGGGGCCAACGTCCTGACTTTC	CASSNGYRGANVLTF
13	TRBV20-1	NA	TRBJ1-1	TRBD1	TGCAGTGCTCCTGGGACAGGGCAGGGGCGAGCTTTCTTT	CSAPGTGQGRAFF
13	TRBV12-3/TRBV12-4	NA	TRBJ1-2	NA	TGTGCCAGCAGTTGGCGGGGCGACTATGGCTACACCTTC	CASSWRGDYGYTF
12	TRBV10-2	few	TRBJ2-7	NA	TGCGCCAGCAGGGGCGACCCCTACGAGCAGTACTTC	CASRGDPYEQYF
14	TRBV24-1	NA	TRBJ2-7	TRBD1	TGTGCCACCAGTACGCGGGACAGGGCCTACGAGCAGTACTTC	CATSTRDRAYEQYF
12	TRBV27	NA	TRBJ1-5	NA	TGTGCCGGCAGCCGACCAGCGCAGCCCCAGCATTTT	CAGSRPAQPQHF
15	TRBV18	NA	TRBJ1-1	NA	TGTGCCAGCTCCCCCGGGCAGGGCCGGATCACTGAAGCTTTCTTT	CASSPGQGRITEAFF
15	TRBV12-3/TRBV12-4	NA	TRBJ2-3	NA	TGTGCCAGCAGCCCTGTACTAGTCCTCACAGATACGCAGTATTTT	CASSPVLVLTDTQYF
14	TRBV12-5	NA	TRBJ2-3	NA	TGTGCTAGTGCCACTAACAGGGTTCTTGATACGCAGTATTTT	CASATNRVLDTQYF
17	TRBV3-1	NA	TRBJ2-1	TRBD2	TGTGCCAGCAGCCAAGTGCCGGGGGGTAAAGGCTACAATGAGCAGTTCTTC	CASSQVPGGKGYNEQFF
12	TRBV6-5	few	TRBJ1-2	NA	TGTGCCAGCAGTTACGGGGGGGGCGCTTATACCTTC	CASSYGGGAYTF
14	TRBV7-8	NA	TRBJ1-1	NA	TGTGCCAGCAGCCCGAGACAGGCGGACACTGAAGCTTTCTTT	CASSPRQADTEAFF
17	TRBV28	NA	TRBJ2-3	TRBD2	TGTGCCAGCAGTTCCTACGGACTAGCGGGGGGTTCAGATACGCAGTATTTT	CASSSYGLAGGSDTQYF
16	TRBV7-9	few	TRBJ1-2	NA	TGTGCCAGCAGCTTAGGCCGGGACTCAATAAACTATGGCTACACCTTC	CASSLGRDSINYGYTF
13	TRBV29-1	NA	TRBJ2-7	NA	TGCAGCGTTGTAAGGGCTCTAGGCTACGCGCAGTACTTC	CSVVRALGYAQYF
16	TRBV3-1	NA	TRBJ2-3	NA	TGCGCCAGCAGCCAAGGACGCGGGGTGAGCACAGATACGCAGTATTTT	CASSQGRGVSTDTQYF
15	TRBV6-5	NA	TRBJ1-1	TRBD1	TGTGCCAGCAGTTACCTAGGGACAGGAAACACTGAAGCTTTCTTT	CASSYLGTGNTEAFF
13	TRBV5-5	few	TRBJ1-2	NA	TGTGCCAGCAGCAACTCAGGCAACTATGGCTACACCTTC	CASSNSGNYGYTF
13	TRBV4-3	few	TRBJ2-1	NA	TGCGCCAGCAGCCAAGATCTCCGGAATGAGCAGTTCTTC	CASSQDLRNEQFF
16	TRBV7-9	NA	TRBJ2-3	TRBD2	TGTGCCAGCAGCCAACCGGACGGGAGGGCCCCAGATACGCAGTATTTT	CASSQPDGRAPDTQYF
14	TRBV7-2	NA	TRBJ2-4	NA	TGTGCCGGCAGCCTAGGACTAGGGGGTGACATTCAGTACTTC	CAGSLGLGGDIQYF
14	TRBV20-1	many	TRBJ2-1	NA	TGCAGTCCCCGCGGAGGTTCCTACTACAATGAGCAGTTCTTC	CSPRGGSYYNEQFF
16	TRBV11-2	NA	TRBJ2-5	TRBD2	TGTGCCAGCACCCCAAATAGCGGGGGGACGCAAGAGACCCAGTACTTC	CASTPNSGGTQETQYF
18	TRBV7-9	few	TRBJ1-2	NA	TGTGCCAGCAGCACATCCGGGACATACGAGCTTGAGTACTATGGCTACACCTTC	CASSTSGTYELEYYGYTF
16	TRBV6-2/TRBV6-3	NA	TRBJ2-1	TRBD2	TGTGCCAGCAGCGCCTCACCGGGACTAGGTACAAATGAGCAGTTCTTC	CASSASPGLGTNEQFF
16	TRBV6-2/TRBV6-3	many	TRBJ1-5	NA	TGTGCCAGCAGGCGTCACCCGGGATTGAGCAATCAGCCCCAGCATTTT	CASRRHPGLSNQPQHF
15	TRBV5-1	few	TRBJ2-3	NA	TGCGCCAGCAGCTTGGGGGACACCTCCACAGATACGCAGTATTTT	CASSLGDTSTDTQYF
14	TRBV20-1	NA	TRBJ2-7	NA	TGCAGTGCTAGCCTTCCGGGACAATCCTACGAGCAGTACTTC	CSASLPGQSYEQYF
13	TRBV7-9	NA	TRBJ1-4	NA	TGTGCCAGCAGACGGACCGGTGGTGAAAAACTGTTTTTT	CASRRTGGEKLFF
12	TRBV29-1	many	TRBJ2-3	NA	TGCAGCGTAGATCAACAAGGAGATACGCAGTATTTT	CSVDQQGDTQYF
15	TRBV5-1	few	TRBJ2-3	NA	TGCGCCAGCAGCTTAGGGTACGGGGGAACAGATACGCAGTATTTT	CASSLGYGGTDTQYF
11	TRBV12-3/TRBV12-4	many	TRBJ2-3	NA	TGTGCCAGCAGTTTTTTCGATACGCAGTATTTT	CASSFFDTQYF
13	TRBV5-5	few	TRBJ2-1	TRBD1	TGTGCCAGCACCCAACAGGGGTACAATGAGCAGTTCTTC	CASTQQGYNEQFF
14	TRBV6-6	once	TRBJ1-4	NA	TGTGCCAGCAACCTACAGGCAACTAATGAAAAACTGTTTTTT	CASNLQATNEKLFF
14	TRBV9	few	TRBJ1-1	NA	TGTGCCAGCAACATACTAGGGGAGAACACTGAAGCTTTCTTT	CASNILGENTEAFF
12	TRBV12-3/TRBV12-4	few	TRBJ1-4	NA	TGTGCCAGCAGTGCCCGACAGGAAAAACTGTTTTTT	CASSARQEKLFF
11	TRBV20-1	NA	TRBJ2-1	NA	TGCAGTGTTGTGCCCCCCAATGAGCAGTTCTTC	CSVVPPNEQFF
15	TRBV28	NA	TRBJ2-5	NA	TGTGCCAGCAGTTTAAGTGGGGCGGCTCAAGAGACCCAGTACTTC	CASSLSGAAQETQYF
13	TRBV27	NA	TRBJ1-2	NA	TGTGCCAGCAGGACCAGGGGACAATATGGCTACACCTTC	CASRTRGQYGYTF
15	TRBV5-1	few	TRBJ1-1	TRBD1	TGCGCCAGCAGCATACAGGGGAACCGGAACACTGAAGCTTTCTTT	CASSIQGNRNTEAFF
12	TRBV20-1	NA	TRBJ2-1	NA	TGCAGTGCTAGATGGCGCGCCAATGAGCAGTTCTTC	CSARWRANEQFF
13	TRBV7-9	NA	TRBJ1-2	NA	TGTGCCAGCAGCTTAGAAGAATTTTATGGCCACACCTTC	CASSLEEFYGHTF
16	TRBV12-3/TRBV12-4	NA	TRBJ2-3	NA	TGTGCCAGCAGTCTCTCGGACTTGAAAGGGACAGATACGCAGTATTTT	CASSLSDLKGTDTQYF
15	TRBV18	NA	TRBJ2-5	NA	TGTGCCAGCTCACCTCCGGAGGGGTCCTTACGAGTGCAGTACTTC	CASSPPEGSLRVQYF
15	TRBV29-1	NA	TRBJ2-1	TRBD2	TGCAGCGTTGTGGGCGGGAGGGCCCTTGACAATGAGCAGTTCTTC	CSVVGGRALDNEQFF